These T cell receptor beta chains were read from a single sample in a study of patients and donors after allogeneic stem cell transplantation. From the RT-PCR reads, TCRdb called clonotypes with MiXCR, one entry per CDR3 protein. The sample includes 390,000 or so distinct CDR3 sequences, 16% of them seen just once. Sequencing was performed on blood, either unsorted or a sorted T cell fraction (not recorded which). These receptors were taken from a human donor who was either an allogeneic HSCT recipient or a stem cell or donor lymphocyte infusion donor (not recorded which). It is not recorded whose cells these are; they may come from a transplant donor. The CDR3 runs from the conserved cysteine through the conserved F or W. A D gene is named only where the DNA matches it firmly. Expanded clones are given a class, and other clones once, few, many or no size at all.

J gene: TRBJ1-2; D gene: TRBD1; clone size: few; V gene: TRBV9; CDR3 protein: CASSVWDTGVPNYGYTF; CDR3 DNA: TGTGCCAGCAGCGTGTGGGACACAGGGGTCCCTAACTATGGCTACACCTTC
J gene: TRBJ2-3; D gene: NA; clone size: NA; V gene: TRBV7-9; CDR3 protein: CASSLVLGTDTQYF; CDR3 DNA: TGTGCCAGCAGCTTAGTCCTGGGCACAGATACGCAGTATTTT
J gene: TRBJ1-1; D gene: TRBD1; clone size: NA; V gene: TRBV18; CDR3 protein: CASSPDRAKAFF; CDR3 DNA: TGTGCCAGCTCACCTGACAGGGCTAAAGCTTTCTTT
J gene: TRBJ2-4; D gene: NA; clone size: NA; V gene: TRBV20-1; CDR3 protein: CSAMVRTPQKNIQYF; CDR3 DNA: TGCAGTGCTATGGTTCGGACTCCCCAAAAAAACATTCAGTACTTC
J gene: TRBJ2-2; D gene: TRBD2; clone size: few; V gene: TRBV7-8; CDR3 protein: CASSTRTSGRNTGELFF; CDR3 DNA: TGTGCCAGCAGCACCCGGACTAGCGGGAGAAACACCGGGGAGCTGTTTTTT
J gene: TRBJ2-1; D gene: NA; clone size: NA; V gene: TRBV3-1; CDR3 protein: CASSRDPGSEQFF; CDR3 DNA: TGTGCCAGCAGCCGCGACCCTGGATCTGAGCAGTTCTTC
J gene: TRBJ2-1; D gene: TRBD1; clone size: few; V gene: TRBV6-2/TRBV6-3; CDR3 protein: CASSYTGGLGEQFF; CDR3 DNA: TGTGCCAGCAGTTACACAGGGGGCCTAGGTGAGCAGTTCTTC
J gene: TRBJ1-1; D gene: NA; clone size: NA; V gene: TRBV6-1; CDR3 protein: CASSEGLYTEAFF; CDR3 DNA: TGTGCCAGCAGTGAGGGGCTCTACACTGAAGCTTTCTTT
J gene: TRBJ2-5; D gene: TRBD1; clone size: few; V gene: TRBV7-9; CDR3 protein: CASSLWTGGEETQYF; CDR3 DNA: TGTGCCAGCAGCCTATGGACAGGGGGGGAGGAGACCCAGTACTTC
J gene: TRBJ1-4; D gene: NA; clone size: NA; V gene: TRBV20-1; CDR3 protein: CSAKNATNEKLFF; CDR3 DNA: TGCAGTGCCAAAAACGCAACTAATGAAAAACTGTTTTTT
J gene: TRBJ1-2; D gene: NA; clone size: NA; V gene: TRBV5-6; CDR3 protein: CASSLLTTSPFYGYTF; CDR3 DNA: TGTGCCAGCAGCCTATTGACAACATCGCCCTTCTATGGCTACACCTTC
J gene: TRBJ2-1; D gene: NA; clone size: NA; V gene: TRBV3-1; CDR3 protein: CASSQGHSGQFF; CDR3 DNA: TGTGCCAGCAGCCAGGGACACTCGGGGCAGTTCTTC
J gene: TRBJ2-3; D gene: TRBD1; clone size: few; V gene: TRBV12-3/TRBV12-4; CDR3 protein: CASSLAPGTGVDTQYF; CDR3 DNA: TGTGCCAGCAGTTTAGCGCCGGGGACAGGGGTAGATACGCAGTATTTT
J gene: TRBJ2-1; D gene: NA; clone size: NA; V gene: TRBV4-1; CDR3 protein: CASSQATLGGSYNEQFF; CDR3 DNA: TGCGCCAGCAGCCAAGCGACTCTGGGGGGTTCCTACAATGAGCAGTTCTTC
J gene: TRBJ1-2; D gene: NA; clone size: few; V gene: TRBV19; CDR3 protein: CASSRRQGGNYGYTF; CDR3 DNA: TGTGCCAGTAGCCGCAGGCAGGGAGGGAACTATGGCTACACCTTC
J gene: TRBJ2-2; D gene: TRBD1; clone size: NA; V gene: TRBV7-9; CDR3 protein: CASTFGDRNTGELFF; CDR3 DNA: TGTGCCAGCACCTTTGGGGACAGGAACACCGGGGAGCTGTTTTTT
J gene: TRBJ2-3; D gene: NA; clone size: NA; V gene: TRBV6-4; CDR3 protein: CASSAGTLSTDTQYF; CDR3 DNA: TGTGCCAGCAGCGCCGGGACCCTTAGCACAGATACGCAGTATTTT
J gene: TRBJ2-1; D gene: NA; clone size: NA; V gene: TRBV4-2; CDR3 protein: CASSQDWAGKGDEQFF; CDR3 DNA: TGTGCCAGCAGCCAAGATTGGGCAGGGAAAGGGGATGAGCAGTTCTTC
J gene: TRBJ2-5; D gene: TRBD1; clone size: few; V gene: TRBV18; CDR3 protein: CASSPTGQGAETQYF; CDR3 DNA: TGTGCCAGCTCACCAACCGGACAGGGGGCCGAGACCCAGTACTTC
J gene: TRBJ2-3; D gene: NA; clone size: few; V gene: TRBV20-1; CDR3 protein: CSVTIGVTDTQYF; CDR3 DNA: TGCAGTGTTACGATTGGGGTGACAGATACGCAGTATTTT
J gene: TRBJ1-6; D gene: NA; clone size: NA; V gene: TRBV2; CDR3 protein: CTSRPSRGPNSPLHF; CDR3 DNA: TGTACCAGCAGGCCCAGTCGGGGGCCTAATTCACCCCTCCACTTT
J gene: TRBJ2-4; D gene: NA; clone size: few; V gene: TRBV4-1; CDR3 protein: CASSQEPGLPVAKNIQYF; CDR3 DNA: TGCGCCAGCAGCCAAGAGCCGGGACTGCCAGTAGCCAAAAACATTCAGTACTTC
J gene: TRBJ1-2; D gene: NA; clone size: many; V gene: TRBV12-3/TRBV12-4; CDR3 protein: CASSPISGIAYGYTF; CDR3 DNA: TGTGCCAGCAGTCCCATATCAGGTATCGCCTATGGCTACACCTTC
J gene: TRBJ2-1; D gene: TRBD2; clone size: NA; V gene: TRBV27; CDR3 protein: CASSTPASGSRNEQFF; CDR3 DNA: TGTGCCAGCAGTACGCCCGCTAGCGGGAGTAGGAATGAGCAGTTCTTC
J gene: TRBJ2-7; D gene: NA; clone size: NA; V gene: TRBV12-3/TRBV12-4; CDR3 protein: CASSPSPPEYEQYF; CDR3 DNA: TGTGCCAGCAGTCCCTCCCCCCCAGAGTACGAGCAGTACTTC
J gene: TRBJ2-7; D gene: NA; clone size: NA; V gene: TRBV12-3/TRBV12-4; CDR3 protein: CASSLADGSYEQYF; CDR3 DNA: TGTGCCAGCAGTTTAGCCGACGGCTCCTACGAGCAGTACTTC
J gene: TRBJ2-7; D gene: NA; clone size: few; V gene: TRBV6-2/TRBV6-3; CDR3 protein: CASSYSKLLRSYEQYF; CDR3 DNA: TGTGCCAGCAGTTACTCGAAATTGCTCAGAAGCTACGAGCAGTACTTC
J gene: TRBJ2-7; D gene: NA; clone size: few; V gene: TRBV19; CDR3 protein: CASSVMGDGTSYEQYF; CDR3 DNA: TGTGCCAGTAGTGTAATGGGGGACGGAACCTCCTACGAGCAGTACTTC
J gene: TRBJ2-1; D gene: TRBD2; clone size: many; V gene: TRBV2; CDR3 protein: CASSPPSGKDEQFF; CDR3 DNA: TGTGCCAGCAGTCCCCCTAGCGGGAAGGATGAGCAGTTCTTC
J gene: TRBJ1-1; D gene: NA; clone size: NA; V gene: TRBV15; CDR3 protein: CATSRDLNTEAFF; CDR3 DNA: TGTGCCACCAGCAGAGATCTGAACACTGAAGCTTTCTTT
J gene: TRBJ1-2; D gene: NA; clone size: few; V gene: TRBV12-3/TRBV12-4; CDR3 protein: CASKGGSGHGYTF; CDR3 DNA: TGTGCCAGCAAAGGCGGCAGCGGGCATGGCTACACCTTC
J gene: TRBJ1-2; D gene: NA; clone size: NA; V gene: TRBV23-1; CDR3 protein: CASSQPGTATNYGYTF; CDR3 DNA: TGCGCCAGCAGTCAACCAGGGACGGCCACTAACTATGGCTACACCTTC
J gene: TRBJ1-6; D gene: TRBD1; clone size: NA; V gene: TRBV4-2; CDR3 protein: CASSQDDRGNSPLHF; CDR3 DNA: TGTGCCAGCAGCCAAGATGACAGGGGGAATTCACCCCTCCACTTT
J gene: TRBJ2-1; D gene: TRBD2; clone size: NA; V gene: TRBV4-1; CDR3 protein: CASSILSGGAYNEQFF; CDR3 DNA: TGCGCCAGCAGTATCCTTAGCGGGGGGGCCTACAATGAGCAGTTCTTC
J gene: TRBJ2-7; D gene: NA; clone size: NA; V gene: TRBV6-1; CDR3 protein: CASSHTASYEQYF; CDR3 DNA: TGTGCCAGCAGTCATACAGCCTCCTACGAGCAGTACTTC
J gene: TRBJ2-1; D gene: NA; clone size: NA; V gene: TRBV29-1; CDR3 protein: CSVEGLAYNEQFF; CDR3 DNA: TGCAGCGTTGAAGGGCTAGCCTACAATGAGCAGTTCTTC
J gene: TRBJ2-1; D gene: TRBD2; clone size: many; V gene: TRBV20-1; CDR3 protein: CSAPNGRAKVSYNEQFF; CDR3 DNA: TGCAGTGCCCCCAACGGGAGGGCCAAAGTCTCCTACAATGAGCAGTTCTTC
J gene: TRBJ1-4; D gene: NA; clone size: NA; V gene: TRBV4-3; CDR3 protein: CASSQEGNTAEKLFF; CDR3 DNA: TGCGCCAGCAGCCAAGAAGGGAACACGGCCGAAAAACTGTTTTTT
J gene: TRBJ1-4; D gene: TRBD1; clone size: many; V gene: TRBV11-2; CDR3 protein: CASSLGTGKANEKLFF; CDR3 DNA: TGTGCCAGCAGCTTAGGGACAGGGAAGGCTAATGAAAAACTGTTTTTT
J gene: TRBJ1-4; D gene: TRBD1; clone size: NA; V gene: TRBV29-1; CDR3 protein: CSVNSGGRGEKLFF; CDR3 DNA: TGCAGCGTTAATTCAGGGGGCAGAGGTGAAAAACTGTTTTTT
J gene: TRBJ2-7; D gene: TRBD2; clone size: few; V gene: TRBV5-1; CDR3 protein: CASSFSGTSYEQYF; CDR3 DNA: TGCGCCAGCAGCTTTAGCGGGACCTCCTACGAGCAGTACTTC